The clone carrying this TCR beta chain has ten or more counts. Its specificity is unknown. The data belong to a study of human T cells and chemical hapten exposure. Study context: Among samples, TCR yields varied mainly because of small differences in pooled library volume. Study-level points and caveats: DPC sensitization produced no change in TCRs with frequency above 1 in 1000.

From whole blood left unfractionated, total RNA was extracted. Unique molecular identifiers were linked by the library to individual cDNA molecules. Per the original data handling: 90,000 to 100,000 TCRs per sample was the median, with a range of roughly 23,224 to 690,600. Each CDR3 protein gets one entry after TCRdb re-called the 5' RACE reads with MiXCR. TCRdb, rather than the study authors, made the V and J calls. The data show about 81,000 distinct CDR3 sequences, about 8.4% seen once. This CDR3 spans 12 amino acids. Germline assignment: CDR1 MNHEY and CDR2 SMNVEV (reference sequence). Between the trimmed V and J ends, which lost 8 bases and 1 base, there was a span of 8 bases.

V usage is TRBV27 and J usage is TRBJ1-1; D ambiguous. The TCR originated in a male donor in good health. CDR3 DNA: TGTGCCAGCTTAGGACGGAACACTGAAGCTTTCTTT. Protein: CASLGRNTEAFF.